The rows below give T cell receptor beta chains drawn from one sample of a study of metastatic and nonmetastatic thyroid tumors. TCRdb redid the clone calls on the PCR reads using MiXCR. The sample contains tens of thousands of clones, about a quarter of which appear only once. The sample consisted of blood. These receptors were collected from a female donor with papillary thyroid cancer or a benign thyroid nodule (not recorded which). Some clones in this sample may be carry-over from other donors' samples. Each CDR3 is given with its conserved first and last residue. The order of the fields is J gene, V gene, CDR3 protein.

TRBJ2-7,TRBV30,CAWSSGLYEQYF
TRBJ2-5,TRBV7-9,CASRFPGQGGSGTQCF
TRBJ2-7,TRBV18,CASSPGVGSGTSYEQYF
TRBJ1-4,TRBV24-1,CATSSSGGANEKLFF
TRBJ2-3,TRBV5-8,CASSLAWGTSLDTQYF
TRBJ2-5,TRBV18,CASSWVEGETQYF
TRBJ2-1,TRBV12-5,CASGLVLGAREASYNEQFF
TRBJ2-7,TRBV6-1,CASRRGGGPYEQYF
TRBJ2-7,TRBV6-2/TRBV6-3,CATLGLDIYEQYF
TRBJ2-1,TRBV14,CASSQDTWDEQFF
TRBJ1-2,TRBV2,CASSELDGYTF
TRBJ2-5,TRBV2,CAIPLGREGEIQYF
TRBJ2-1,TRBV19,CASLPAGRLNYNEQFF
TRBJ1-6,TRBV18,CASSSDRSSYNSPLHF
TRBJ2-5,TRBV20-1,CSASPLSTSGQETQYF
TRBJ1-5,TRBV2,CASSGGRDQPQHF
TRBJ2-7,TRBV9,CASSPRTGGGYEQYF
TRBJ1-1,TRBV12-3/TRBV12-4,CASRARGGGEAFF
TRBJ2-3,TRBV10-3,CAIRDGQSQTDTQYF
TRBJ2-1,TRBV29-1,CSVEAAGANEQFF
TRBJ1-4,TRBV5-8,CASSFGGINEKLFF
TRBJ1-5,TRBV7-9,CASSPGPERLRNQPQHF
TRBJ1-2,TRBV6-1,CASSHPPGLGVGYTF
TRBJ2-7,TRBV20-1,CSANPPGLAEYMSSYEQYF
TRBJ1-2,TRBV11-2,CASSSGQGDGYTF
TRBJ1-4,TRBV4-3,CASSQDFGTGGAGNEKLFF
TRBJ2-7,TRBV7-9,CASSRGLRAYEQYF
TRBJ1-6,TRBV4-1,CAISHSGQGFWDLHF
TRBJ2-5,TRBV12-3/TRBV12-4,CATSGQGGSHRETQSF
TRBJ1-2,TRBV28,CASSLGAGLYGYTF
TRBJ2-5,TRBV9,CASSVAYGLGETQYF
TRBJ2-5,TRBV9,CASKGTVGETQYF
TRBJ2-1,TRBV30,CAWSTLAGSVYNEQFF
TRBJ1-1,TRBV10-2,CANSDRGADNEAFF
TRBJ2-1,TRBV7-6,CASSLNNEQFF
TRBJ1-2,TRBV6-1,CASSGQGLVYGYTF
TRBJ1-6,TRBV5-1,CASSQGDRNNSPLHF
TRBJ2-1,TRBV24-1,CATSDLAGGPTGYQFF
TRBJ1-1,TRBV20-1,CSARGRDADAEAFF
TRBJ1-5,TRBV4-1,CASSQDPGLSFQPQHF
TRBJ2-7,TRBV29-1,CSAKNMGTEASEQYF
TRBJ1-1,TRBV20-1,CSARARDRAGGEAFF
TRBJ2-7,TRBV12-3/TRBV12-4,CASSLDRGSQYF
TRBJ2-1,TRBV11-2,CASSFLVGGGKEQFF
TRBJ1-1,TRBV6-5,CASSYSREEAFF
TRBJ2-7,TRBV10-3,CAISPTSGSSYEQYF
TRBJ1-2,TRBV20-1,CSARDHTVNYGYTF
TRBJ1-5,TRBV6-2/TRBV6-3,CASTDNSNQPQHF
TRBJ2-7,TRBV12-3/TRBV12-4,CASTWGGRYPSYEQYF
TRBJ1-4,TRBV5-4,CASSLDRATNEKLFF
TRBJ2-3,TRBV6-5,CASSYAANMGTDTQYF
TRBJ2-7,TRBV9,CASSVGGITYEQYF
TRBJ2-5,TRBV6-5,CASSYLAGERTQYF
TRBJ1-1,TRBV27,CASSLDREKTEAFF